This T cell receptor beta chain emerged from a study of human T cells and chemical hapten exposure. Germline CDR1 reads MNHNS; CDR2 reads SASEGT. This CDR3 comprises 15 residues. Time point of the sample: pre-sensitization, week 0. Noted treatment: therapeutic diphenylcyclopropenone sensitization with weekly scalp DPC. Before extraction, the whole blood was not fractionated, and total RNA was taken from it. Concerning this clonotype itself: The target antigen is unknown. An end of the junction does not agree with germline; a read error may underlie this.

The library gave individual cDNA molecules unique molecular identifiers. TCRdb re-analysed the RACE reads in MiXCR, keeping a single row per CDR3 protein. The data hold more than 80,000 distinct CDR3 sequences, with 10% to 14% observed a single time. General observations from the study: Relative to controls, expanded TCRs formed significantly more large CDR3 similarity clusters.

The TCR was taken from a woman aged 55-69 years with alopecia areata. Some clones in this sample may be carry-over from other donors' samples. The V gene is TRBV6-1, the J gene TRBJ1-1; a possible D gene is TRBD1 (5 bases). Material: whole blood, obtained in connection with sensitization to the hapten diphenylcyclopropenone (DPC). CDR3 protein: CANSATGRPVTEAFF. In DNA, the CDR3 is TGTGCCAACAGTGCGACGGGACGGCCAGTCACTGAAGCTTTCTTT.